This T cell receptor beta chain came from a study of OX40 agonist ivuxolimab in advanced cancers. Trimming pared 2 bases from V and 8 bases from J, leaving 15 bases between. Germline values: CDR1 SGHAT, CDR2 FQNNGV. The CDR3 totals 14 residues. Method: immunoSEQ multiplex PCR; TCRdb's copy keeps in-frame clones and lacks some. The profile shows 90,000 to 100,000 clones, about 88% of them singletons. This sample comprised CD4+ or CD8+ T cells sorted from blood, obtained in a trial of the OX40 agonist ivuxolimab. This clonotype originated in an adult with an advanced solid tumor such as melanoma, head and neck, liver or kidney cancer. The chain has TRBV11-2 and TRBJ1-2; D is possibly TRBD1 (5 bases). In nucleotides, the CDR3 is TGTGCCAGCAGCTTAACCGCAGGGCGCTTCGGCTACACCTTC. It translates to CASSLTAGRFGYTF.